These 5 T cell receptor beta chains share one sample of origin, sequenced in a study of OX40 agonist ivuxolimab in advanced cancers. The method was immunoSEQ multiplex PCR; TCRdb's version includes in-frame clones alone and lacks a portion of them. The sample has about 42,000 clones, around 87% seen once; the top ten hold around 14%. The sample here was CD4+ or CD8+ T cells sorted from blood, taken in a trial of the OX40 agonist ivuxolimab. The receptors here all came from an adult with an advanced solid tumor such as melanoma, head and neck, liver or kidney cancer.

This clone was detected once. The chain is built from TRBV5-6 and TRBJ2-4; 8 bases align to TRBD1. Per the germline V gene, CDR1 is SGHDT and CDR2 is YYEEEE. The trim removed 4 bases at V and 8 bases at J, leaving 14 bases unmatched. The CDR3 is 16 residues long. The CDR3 reads CASSPIGQGLMDIQYF. CDR3 DNA: TGTGCCAGCAGCCCCATTGGACAGGGTCTGATGGACATTCAGTACTTC.

The chain combines TRBV6-1 with TRBJ2-7; D is ambiguous. Germline lookup yields CDR1 MNHNS and CDR2 SASEGT. The CDR3 extends over 13 amino acids. The V end was cut by 2 bases, the J end by 2 bases, with 7 bases between. For the CDR3, the DNA is TGTGCCAGCAGTGAACTAGGCCCCTACGAGCAGTACGTC. As protein: CASSELGPYEQYV.

V gene TRBV29-1 combines with J gene TRBJ2-1, with TRBD2 matching over 11 bases. V lost 7 bases to trimming and J lost 3 bases; unmatched junction nucleotides: 8. Germline CDR1 SQVTM, CDR2 ANQGSEA. The CDR3 loop spans 15 amino acids. CDR3 amino acids: CSATSGSGDYNEQFF. DNA for the CDR3: TGCAGCGCCACTAGCGGGAGCGGGGACTACAATGAGCAGTTCTTC.

The gene calls are TRBV19 and TRBJ2-7, with no clear D. V was shortened by 5 bases and J by 9 bases, with 20 bases between the two germline ends. The CDR3 sequence is 14 residues long. Germline V gene data show CDR1 as LNHDA and CDR2 as SQIVND (reference sequence). The CDR3 region has the DNA TGTGCCAGTAGTGGCTTGGACGGTCCTCCGGGGCAGTACTTC. Amino acid sequence: CASSGLDGPPGQYF.

This clone is judged medium-sized. In the same sample, other DNA sequences code for this CDR3. The chain combines TRBV28 with TRBJ1-1; a possible D gene is TRBD1 (5 bases). Germline values: CDR1 MDHEN, CDR2 SYDVKM. The CDR3 has 13 amino acids. Trimming left V 2 bases short and J 1 base short, with 5 bases between. CDR3 coding DNA: TGTGCCAGCAGTTTAGGACAGAACACTGAAGCTTTCTTT. Its protein is CASSLGQNTEAFF.